This T cell receptor beta chain is from a study of blood T cell repertoires in COVID-19. About the study: COVID-19 samples, acute and convalescent, were from the United States, Italy and Spain. Nucleic acid was either cDNA or gDNA, and it came from T cells, B-cell-depleted T cells, or PBMCs.

The authors' processing: Amplification of reference gene primers provided the estimated nucleated cell counts. This table comes from immunoSEQ multiplex PCR, and its TCRdb copy is limited to in-frame clones, with some not included. V and J calls and clone size follow that table, whereas D and trimming were derived from the DNA. The data contain around 83,000 clones, approximately 86% of them singletons. CDR1 SNHLY and CDR2 FYNNEI come from the germline V gene. V was trimmed by 5 bases and J by 0 bases, leaving 13 bases between them. The CDR3 length is 16 residues. In this sample, this clone turned up a few times.

This rearrangement joins TRBV2 to TRBJ2-2; no definite D call. Material: peripheral blood. The clonotype was recovered from a man at least 80 years old with active or convalescent COVID-19. The CDR3 here is CASSSRSVANTGELFF. CDR3 bases: TGTGCCAGCAGTTCCCGTTCGGTAGCGAACACCGGGGAGCTGTTTTTT.